A selection of T cell receptor beta chains follows, all from one sample in a study of persistence of HIV-infected CD4 T cells. TCRdb keeps only in-frame clones here, not all; method: immunoSEQ multiplex PCR. The data show approximately 18,000 clones, with roughly 61% seen just once and roughly 8.3% held by the top ten. These TCRs' antigens remain unknown. Sequencing used CD4+ T cells sorted from PBMCs after approximately 18-hour stimulation, obtained from a patient who received antiretroviral therapy. Receptors originate from an adult woman with HIV who was CMV-seropositive. The CDR3 runs from the conserved cysteine through the conserved F or W. A D gene is named only where the DNA matches it firmly. The size of a clone is reported for some rows only, either as once, few or many, or as a class for expanded clones.

clone_size,j_call,d_call,v_call,cdr3_nt,cdr3_aa
-,TRBJ2-5,TRBD2,TRBV5-4,TGTGCCAGCAGCCTTAGCGGGGGCAAAGAGACCCAGTACTTC,CASSLSGGKETQYF
-,TRBJ2-3,TRBD1,TRBV7-3,TGTGCCAGCAGCTTCGGGACAGGGCAAGATACGCAGTATTTT,CASSFGTGQDTQYF
-,TRBJ2-7,TRBD1,TRBV4-2,TGTGCCAGCAGCTCTACCGGGACAGGGGGCTTCGAGCAGTACTTC,CASSSTGTGGFEQYF
-,TRBJ2-1,-,TRBV6-5,TGTGCCAGCAAAGGGGGGAGCTCCTACAATGAGCAGTTCTTC,CASKGGSSYNEQFF
-,TRBJ1-5,-,TRBV6-1,TGTGCCAGCAGTTCCCAGGGTTTCGATCAGCCCCAGCATTTT,CASSSQGFDQPQHF
-,TRBJ1-3,-,TRBV5-1,TGCGCCAGCAGCTTGGACGGAGCCCTCTCCTCTGGAAACACCATATATTTT,CASSLDGALSSGNTIYF
-,TRBJ1-3,-,TRBV24-1,TGTGCCACCAGTGATCCCAGCCTCTCTGGAAACACCATATATTTT,CATSDPSLSGNTIYF
-,TRBJ2-1,-,TRBV7-2,TGTGCCAGCAGCCCATCCGGGGGGCCAGGACTTTGGCAGTTCTTC,CASSPSGGPGLWQFF
-,TRBJ1-1,-,TRBV5-5,TGTGCCAGCAGGGAAGGACTTTTGAACACTGAAGCTTTCTTT,CASREGLLNTEAFF
-,TRBJ2-7,-,TRBV27,TGTGCCAGCAGTAGGTACGGGGGAGGCGCTCTCGAGCAGTACTTC,CASSRYGGGALEQYF
-,TRBJ2-7,-,TRBV19,TGTGCCAGTAGTATAGCGGGGACGAGCGAGCAGTACTTC,CASSIAGTSEQYF
-,TRBJ1-3,-,TRBV24-1,TGTGCCACCAGTGATTTCGGATCGTCGGGAAACACCATATATTTT,CATSDFGSSGNTIYF
-,TRBJ1-2,TRBD1,TRBV19,TGTGCCAGTAGTATTGAGACAGGGGGAAGCGGCTACACCTTC,CASSIETGGSGYTF
-,TRBJ1-5,TRBD1,TRBV5-6,TGTGCCAGCAGCTTGGGTCAGGGGGCACCTCATCAGCCCCAGCATTTT,CASSLGQGAPHQPQHF
-,TRBJ1-1,-,TRBV19,TGTGCCAGTAGTCCCTCTCGGGGGGGAGACGCTTTCTTT,CASSPSRGGDAFF
-,TRBJ2-7,TRBD1,TRBV5-1,TGCGCCAGCAGCTTACTCGGGGACAGGGTGGAATTTTTCTCCTACGAGCAGTACTTC,CASSLLGDRVEFFSYEQYF
-,TRBJ2-1,TRBD2,TRBV5-5,TGTGCCAGCAGCCCAAGGGTCCTAGCGGGGGGTGCTAGCTACAATGAGCAGTTCTTC,CASSPRVLAGGASYNEQFF
once,TRBJ1-4,-,TRBV24-1,TGTGCCACCAGTGCAGCAGGGGCCGAAAAACTGTTTTTT,CATSAAGAEKLFF
-,TRBJ1-1,-,TRBV6-5,TGTGCCAGCAGACTTCCAAACACTGAAGCTTTCTTT,CASRLPNTEAFF
-,TRBJ1-6,-,TRBV9,TGTGCCAGCAGCGCGGAGGTTGGGGTTTCACCCCTCCACTTT,CASSAEVGVSPLHF
-,TRBJ1-2,TRBD1,TRBV7-9,TGTGCCAGCAGCATCGGACAGGGGAACTATGACTACACCTTC,CASSIGQGNYDYTF
few,TRBJ2-6,-,TRBV11-3,TGTGCCAGCGCAGGGGGGAGCTCTGGGGCCAACGTCCTGACTTTC,CASAGGSSGANVLTF
few,TRBJ1-1,-,TRBV7-7,TGTGCTAGCAGCTCCACAGCCAATCAAAGGGACACTGAAGCTTTCTTT,CASSSTANQRDTEAFF
-,TRBJ1-1,-,TRBV10-3,TGTGCCATCACAGGACAGAGGAACACTGAAGCTTTCTTT,CAITGQRNTEAFF
once,TRBJ1-5,-,TRBV24-1,TGTGCCACCAGTGATGGGCAGGGTCTCAATCAGCCCCAGCATTTT,CATSDGQGLNQPQHF
-,TRBJ2-2,TRBD1,TRBV28,TGTGCCAGCAGCCCAGGGGGAAACACCGGGGAGCTGTTTTTT,CASSPGGNTGELFF
once,TRBJ1-1,-,TRBV2,TGTGCCAGCAGTCCTATCCCCCAAGGCTCCACTGAAGCTTTCTTT,CASSPIPQGSTEAFF